This TCR beta chain emerged from a study of T cell responses to AZD1222 COVID-19 vaccine. Study-wide results and limits: The donor group comprised mostly white British people and more females; the analysis possibly underestimated clonal diversity. With two AZD1222 doses given, Spike-specific TCR breadth and depth both rose. Baseline seropositivity occurred in only a handful of AZD1222 recipients.

Investigators merged groups given second doses at roughly 4 or roughly 12 weeks. The CDR3 totals 15 residues. The V and J ends lost 6 bases and 1 base respectively, with 12 bases between them. The V gene's germline CDR1 is LNHNV and CDR2 YYDKDF (reference sequence). In the case of this clone: Its antigen is not identified.

The table came from immunoSEQ multiplex PCR; TCRdb's copy has only in-frame clones and leaves some out. The table has fewer than 180,000 clones, 90% seen once; the top ten hold roughly 3.1%. The sample consisted of peripheral blood, taken 28 days after the second AZD1222 dose. The J gene is TRBJ2-2, the V gene TRBV15; no reliable D call. This sequence originates from an adult who received the AZD1222 COVID-19 vaccine. CDR3 region: CATRWVDLNTGELFF. CDR3 nucleotide sequence: TGTGCCACCAGATGGGTGGACCTGAACACCGGGGAGCTGTTTTTT.